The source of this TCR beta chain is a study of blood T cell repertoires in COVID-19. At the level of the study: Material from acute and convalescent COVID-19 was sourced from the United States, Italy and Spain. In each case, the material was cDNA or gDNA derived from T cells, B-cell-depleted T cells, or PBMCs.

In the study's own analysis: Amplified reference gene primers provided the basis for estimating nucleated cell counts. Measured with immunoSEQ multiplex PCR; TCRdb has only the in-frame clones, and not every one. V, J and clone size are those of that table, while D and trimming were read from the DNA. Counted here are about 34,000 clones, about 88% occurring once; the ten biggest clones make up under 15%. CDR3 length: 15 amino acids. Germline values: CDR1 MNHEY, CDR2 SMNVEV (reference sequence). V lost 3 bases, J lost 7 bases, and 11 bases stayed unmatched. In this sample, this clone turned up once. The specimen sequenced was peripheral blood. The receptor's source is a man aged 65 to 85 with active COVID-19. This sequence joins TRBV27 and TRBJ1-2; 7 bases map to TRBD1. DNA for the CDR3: TGTGCCAGCAGTTTCGGAACAGGGGAAAGTAGTGGCTACACCTTC. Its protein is CASSFGTGESSGYTF.